The present T cell receptor beta chain was sequenced within a study of shared clonotypes between healthy human individuals. Germline-derived CDR1 and CDR2 are SGHAT and FQNNGV. V dropped 5 bases and J dropped 2; count of bases not matched to a gene: 5. The CDR3 is 14 amino acids. Libraries were prepared by immunoSEQ multiplex PCR; TCRdb keeps only in-frame clonotypes and omits some of them. The repertoire holds 900,000 to 1,200,000 clones, with around 78% as singletons. Overall study results and limits: Estimated clonotype richness was generally higher in naive than memory subsets. For sorted subsets, rarefaction showed incomplete sequencing despite large depth.

Points on this clone: What it recognizes is unknown.

The sample was memory CD4+ T cells from PBMCs. Subset noted: CD45RA-negative fraction. The clonotype comes from a man aged 18 to 30 in good health. Some clones in this sample may be carry-over from other donors' samples. The gene calls are TRBV11-2 and TRBJ2-5; 7 nucleotides match TRBD2. CDR3 DNA sequence: TGTGCCAGCAGCGCGAGCGGGACTCAAGAGACCCAGTACTTC. Translated: CASSASGTQETQYF.